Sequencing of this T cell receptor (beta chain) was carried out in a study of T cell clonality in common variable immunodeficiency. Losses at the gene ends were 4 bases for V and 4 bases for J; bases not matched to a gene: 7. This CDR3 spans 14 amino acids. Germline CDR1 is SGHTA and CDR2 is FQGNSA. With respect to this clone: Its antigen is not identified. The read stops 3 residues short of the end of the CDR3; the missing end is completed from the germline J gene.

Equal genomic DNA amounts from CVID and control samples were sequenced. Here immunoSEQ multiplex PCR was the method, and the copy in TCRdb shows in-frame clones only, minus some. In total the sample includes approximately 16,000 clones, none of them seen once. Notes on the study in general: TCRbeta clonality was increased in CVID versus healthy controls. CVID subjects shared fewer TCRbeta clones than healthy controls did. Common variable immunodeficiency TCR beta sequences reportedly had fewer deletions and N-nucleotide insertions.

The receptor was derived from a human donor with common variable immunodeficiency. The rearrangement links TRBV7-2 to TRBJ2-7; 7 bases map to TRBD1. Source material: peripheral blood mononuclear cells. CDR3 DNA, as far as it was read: TGTGCCAGCAGCTCCGCCGGGACAGAATACGAG. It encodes CASSSAGTEYE. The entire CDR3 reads CASSSAGTEYEQYF.